These 10 T cell receptor beta chains were all obtained from the same sample, sequenced in a study of spatial heterogeneity in lung cancer. TCRdb recomputed calls from the 5' RACE reads with MiXCR, one row per CDR3 protein. The data contain roughly 36,000 distinct CDR3 sequences, under 6.5% of them singletons. Noted time point: sample taken at primary tumor resection. The authors sequenced whole RNA from tumor, nontumor lung or frozen PBMC without sorting. The sample was PBMCs, taken at surgery. Source of these receptors: a male donor with early-stage non-small cell lung cancer.

By frequency in the sample, this clonotype is medium-sized. The genes are TRBV18 and TRBJ1-4; D might be TRBD1 (5 bases). Germline CDR1 KGHSH, CDR2 LQKENI. This CDR3 region has 13 residues. The V end was cut by 6 bases, the J end by 7 bases, with 12 bases between. DNA for the CDR3: TGTGCCAGCTCGTCGGGACTTTCTGAAAAACTGTTTTTT. It codes for CASSSGLSEKLFF.

There are many counts of this clonotype. The gene calls are TRBV3-1 and TRBJ2-2, with a tentative D call TRBD1 (6 bases). V lost 2 bases to trimming and J lost 4 bases, with 11 bases between them. CDR1 is LGHDT, CDR2 YNNKEL, per germline (reference sequence). The CDR3 loop spans 15 amino acids. CDR3 in DNA: TGTGCCAGCAGCCAATGGGACACGAGCACCGGGGAGCTGTTTTTT. Translation gives CASSQWDTSTGELFF.

This clonotype turned up a few times. The rearrangement uses TRBV28 and TRBJ1-6, with 9 bases lining up with TRBD1. The germline gives CDR1 MDHEN, CDR2 SYDVKM. The V gene end was trimmed by 8 bases and the J gene end by 7 bases; junction bases not matched to a gene: 6. The CDR3 consists of 14 residues. In DNA, the CDR3 is TGTGCCAGCTGCCGGGACAGGGTGAATTCACCCCTCCACTTT. It yields the protein CASCRDRVNSPLHF. The complete variable domain, with remaining parts taken from reference TRBV28 and TRBJ1-6, reads DVKVTQSSRYLVKRTGEKVFLECVQDMDHENMFWYRQDPGLGLRLIYFSYDVKMKEKGDIPEGYSVSREKKERFSLILESASTNQTSMYLCASCRDRVNSPLHFGNGTRLTVT.

This clonotype was observed a handful of times. This chain connects TRBV18 to TRBJ2-3; unclear D gene. Trimming took off 8 bases at V and 3 bases at J, with 6 bases between the two ends. CDR1 and CDR2 from the germline V gene are KGHSH and LQKENI. The CDR3 has 11 amino acids. As DNA, the CDR3 is TGTGCCAGCGCCTTAACAGATACGCAGTATTTT. Its translation: CASALTDTQYF.

This clonotype was counted only a few times. This chain connects TRBV7-2 to TRBJ2-1; 8 nucleotides agree with TRBD2. Germline CDR1 is SGHTA and CDR2 is FQGNSA. The CDR3 has 16 amino acids. The V and J ends lost 5 bases and 9 bases, in that order; junction bases with no gene match: 15. The CDR3 loop is CASSPTGSGGRREQFF. CDR3 coding DNA: TGTGCCAGCAGCCCCACAGGGTCGGGGGGGCGTCGTGAGCAGTTCTTC.

This clonotype was seen repeatedly, ten times or more. This rearrangement joins TRBV28 to TRBJ1-1; TRBD1 matches 7 bases. Trimming at V came to 6 bases and at J to 1 base, leaving 14 bases not matched to a gene. The CDR3 has 17 amino acids. Germline values: CDR1 MDHEN, CDR2 SYDVKM. The CDR3 loop reads CASRRRTGQGKNTEAFF. DNA of the CDR3: TGTGCCAGCAGAAGAAGGACAGGCCAGGGAAAGAACACTGAAGCTTTCTTT.

About this clonotype itself: At one of its ends the junction is not consistent with the germline gene, which may arise from a read error. The chain couples TRBV15 to TRBJ1-5; the D is unclear. Germline V gene data show CDR1 as LNHNV and CDR2 as YYDKDF (reference sequence). The CDR3 runs to 14 residues. In nucleotides, the CDR3 is TGTGTCACCAGCAGAGCCAGGTTCAATCAGCCCCAGCATTTT. It specifies CVTSRARFNQPQHF.

This clonotype was counted ten times or more. V is TRBV5-1 and J is TRBJ2-7, with TRBD1 matching 8 bases. Trimming cost V 1 base and J 3 bases; bases outside gene matches: 3. The CDR3 covers 14 residues. Germline V gene data show CDR1 as SGHRS and CDR2 as YFSETQ. CDR3 coding DNA: TGCGCCAGCAGCTTGTCGGGACAGGACTACGAGCAGTACTTC. Translating gives CASSLSGQDYEQYF.

This clonotype was found a few times. The J gene is TRBJ2-2, the V gene TRBV12-5, with TRBD1 as a possible D gene (5 bases). Germline V gene sequence: CDR1 LGHNT, CDR2 FRNRAP. Trimming took 1 base from V and 4 from J, leaving 10 bases between them. There are 15 residues in the CDR3. This CDR3 is CASGLAGLGTGELFF. The DNA for the CDR3 is TGTGCTAGTGGTTTGGCAGGGTTGGGCACCGGGGAGCTGTTTTTT.

This clonotype was counted many times. The CDR3 reads CASSYSGRRGTDTQYF. CDR3 DNA: TGTGCCAGCAGTTACTCCGGACGCCGTGGGACAGATACGCAGTATTTT. The V and J genes are TRBV6-5 and TRBJ2-3; D not resolved. This CDR3 is 16 amino acids long. Germline values: CDR1 MNHEY, CDR2 SVGAGI. The germline V and J ends were trimmed by 0 bases and 3 bases, with 13 bases remaining between them.